The 20 T cell receptor beta chains given below trace back to one sample, sequenced in a study of spatial heterogeneity in lung cancer. As to time point: blood at routine non-recurrence follow-up after resection. TCRdb processed the 5' RACE reads anew with MiXCR; each CDR3 protein has one entry. The repertoire holds roughly 32,000 distinct CDR3 sequences, 10% seen once, with 28% in the top ten. Sample: PBMCs, taken at follow-up. These receptors were obtained from a female donor with early-stage non-small cell lung cancer.

This clonotype was picked up many times. The chain is built from TRBV7-2 and TRBJ2-5; D is unclear. This CDR3 is 14 amino acids long. Germline V gene sequence: CDR1 SGHTA, CDR2 FQGNSA. The V and J ends lost 2 bases and 4 bases respectively, with 11 bases between them. CDR3 DNA sequence: TGTGCCAGCAGCTTAATAGCAGGTGGAGAGACCCAGTACTTC. This translates into CASSLIAGGETQYF.

DNA for the CDR3: TGCAGTGCTACTCTACAGCGGGGTCAAGAGACCCAGTACTTC. Its translation is CSATLQRGQETQYF. V is TRBV20-1 and J is TRBJ2-5, with 7 bases lining up with TRBD2. V was pared by 4 bases and J by 2 bases, with 7 bases of the junction left unmatched. This CDR3 is 14 amino acids long. CDR1 and CDR2 (germline): DFQATT, SNEGSKA (reference sequence).

Details on this clonotype: One end of the junction is discordant with germline, which a read error may explain. The chain employs TRBV4-2 and TRBJ2-2, with TRBD2 matching over 7 bases. Germline CDR1 LGHNA, CDR2 YNFKEQ. CDR3 size: 15 residues. The CDR3 protein is CASSSHGGNIGELFF. In nucleotides, the CDR3 is TGTGCCAGCAGCTCCCACGGGGGGAACATCGGGGAGCTGTTTTTT.

This clonotype was seen at least ten times. This chain connects TRBV20-1 to TRBJ1-1; D remains unclear. V shed 3 bases and J shed 3 bases, with 5 bases lying between them. CDR1 DFQATT and CDR2 SNEGSKA come from the germline V gene (reference sequence). This CDR3 is built from 11 residues. The CDR3 reads CSARPDTEAFF. The CDR3 DNA reads as TGCAGTGCTAGGCCGGACACTGAAGCTTTCTTT.

This clonotype was found a few times. The V gene is TRBV2, the J gene TRBJ1-6; D uncertain. V lost 2 bases to trimming and J lost 1 base, with 6 bases between them. Per germline, CDR1 SNHLY and CDR2 FYNNEI. This CDR3 has 15 amino acids. The CDR3 coding sequence is TGTGCCAGCAGTGAACAGATTTCCTATAATTCACCCCTCCACTTT. Amino acid sequence: CASSEQISYNSPLHF.

This clonotype was detected only a few times. The chain carries TRBV5-6 and TRBJ1-5, with a tentative D call TRBD1 (5 bases). From germline, CDR1 is SGHDT and CDR2 YYEEEE. The germline V and J ends were trimmed by 0 bases and 3 bases, with 13 bases remaining between them. This CDR3 region has 16 residues. The CDR3 sequence is CASSLGAGRTNQPQHF. CDR3 sequence (DNA): TGTGCCAGCAGCTTGGGGGCAGGGAGGACCAATCAGCCCCAGCATTTT. Looking up the rest from reference TRBV5-6 and TRBJ1-5 gives the full variable domain: DAGVTQSPTHLIKTRGQQVTLRCSPKSGHDTVSWYQQALGQGPQFIFQYYEEEERQRGNFPDRFSGHQFPNYSSELNVNALLLGDSALYLCASSLGAGRTNQPQHFGDGTRLSIL.

This clonotype was seen a handful of times. The chain carries TRBV5-1 and TRBJ1-1; D is ambiguous. This CDR3 region has 18 residues. CDR1 is SGHRS and CDR2 is YFSETQ in the germline V gene. V shed 0 bases and J shed 2 bases, with 20 bases lying between them. CDR3 loop: CASSLAGWGNEINTEAFF. The CDR3, as DNA: TGCGCCAGCAGCTTGGCCGGTTGGGGAAATGAGATTAACACTGAAGCTTTCTTT.

In this sample, this clonotype turned up a few times. This chain uses TRBV4-3 with TRBJ1-1, with a possible D match to TRBD1 (6 bases). Trimming left V 0 bases short and J 3 bases short, with 17 bases between. The CDR3 extends over 17 amino acids. CDR1 and CDR2 from the germline V gene are LGHNA and YSLEER. The CDR3 bases are TGCGCCAGCAGCCAAGACGGGCAGGGGTTCGTGGACACTGAAGCTTTCTTT. Its translation: CASSQDGQGFVDTEAFF.

This clonotype was counted ten times or more. The rearrangement joins TRBV15 to TRBJ2-5; possible D gene TRBD2, 6 bases. Germline CDR1 reads LNHNV; CDR2 reads YYDKDF (reference sequence). Trimming cost V 5 bases and J 5 bases, with 9 bases left between them. The CDR3 runs to 12 residues. The CDR3 sequence: CATSGGAETQYF. For the CDR3, the DNA is TGTGCCACCAGCGGAGGGGCGGAGACCCAGTACTTC.

This clonotype was seen more than once but under ten times. V is TRBV12-3 or TRBV12-4 and J is TRBJ1-2; 9 bases fit TRBD1. The CDR3 extends over 16 amino acids. Trimming removed 2 bases from V and 3 bases from J; junction bases left unmatched: 7. CDR3 bases: TGTGCCAGCAGTTTACGTGACAGGGGGGATCACTATGGCTACACCTTC. Protein product: CASSLRDRGDHYGYTF.

This clonotype was picked up a small number of times. The rearrangement uses TRBV4-2 and TRBJ2-7; D is unclear. Trimming shortened V by 0 bases and J by 9 bases, and 3 bases separated the two germline ends. Germline values: CDR1 LGHNA, CDR2 YNFKEQ. The CDR3 has 10 residues. CDR3 residues: CASSQERQYF. The CDR3 DNA is TGTGCCAGCAGCCAAGAGCGGCAGTACTTC.

The chain uses TRBV5-1 and TRBJ2-7; a weak D match, TRBD1 (5 bases). The CDR3 spans 16 residues. With 0 bases removed from V and 2 bases from J, the gap between germline ends came to 15 bases. The V gene's germline CDR1 is SGHRS and CDR2 YFSETQ. The CDR3 here is CASSLELGVLPYEQYF. Written as DNA, the CDR3 is TGCGCCAGCAGCTTGGAGTTAGGGGTCCTGCCCTACGAGCAGTACTTC.

This clonotype was observed at least ten times. CDR3 nucleotides: TGCAGCGCTCGTAGGGGACTAGCTCAAGAGACCCAGTACTTC. Translating it yields CSARRGLAQETQYF. The chain uses TRBV29-1 and TRBJ2-5; 9 bases are shared with TRBD2. This CDR3 has 14 amino acids. Germline V gives CDR1 SQVTM, CDR2 ANQGSEA. Trimming took 7 bases from V and 2 from J; bases not matched to a gene: 8.

This clonotype occurred a few times. A much larger clone differs from this one at a single base, so this may be a read error. The genes are TRBV25-1 and TRBJ2-7, with 8 positions matching TRBD1. Germline values: CDR1 MGHDK, CDR2 SYGVNS. The CDR3 sequence is 14 residues long. CDR3 bases: TGTGTCACCAAGGGGCGGACAGGGCATTACGAGCAGTACTTC. Its protein is CVTKGRTGHYEQYF.

The chain is built from TRBV5-1 and TRBJ2-3; 7 bases map to TRBD2. The CDR3 length is 16 residues. The V segment lost 1 base and the J segment 0 bases; nucleotides outside the gene matches: 5. Germline V gene data show CDR1 as SGHRS and CDR2 as YFSETQ. The CDR3 is CASSLISGTSTDTQYF. In nucleotides, the CDR3 is TGCGCCAGCAGCTTGATCAGCGGGACGAGCACAGATACGCAGTATTTT.

This clonotype was seen at least ten times. The V and J genes are TRBV12-3 or TRBV12-4 and TRBJ2-7, with no clear D. The CDR3 covers 15 residues. The V and J ends lost 1 base and 6 bases respectively, with 16 bases between them. The CDR3 nucleotides read TGTGCCAGCAGTTTAGAATTTCGGATCGTAGCCGAGCAGTACTTC. Its translation is CASSLEFRIVAEQYF.

This clonotype has a count of ten or more. V is TRBV28 and J is TRBJ2-7; 13 bases align to TRBD2. The V and J ends lost 3 bases and 5 bases, in that order; junction bases with no gene match: 4. Germline CDR1 is MDHEN and CDR2 is SYDVKM. CDR3 size: 15 residues. The CDR3 DNA is TGTGCCAGCAGTTTCCGGACTAGCGGGGGACACGAGCAGTACTTC. Amino acid sequence: CASSFRTSGGHEQYF.

This chain links TRBV7-2 with TRBJ2-7; 8 nucleotides match TRBD2. Unmatched junction bases numbered 6, after V lost 4 bases and J lost 4 bases. Germline values: CDR1 SGHTA, CDR2 FQGNSA. CDR3 length: 14 amino acids. The CDR3 spells CASSSTSGNYEQYF. The DNA of the CDR3 is TGTGCCAGCAGCTCCACTAGCGGTAATTACGAGCAGTACTTC.

This clonotype was found many times. CDR3 in amino acids: CASSGSEQYF. CDR3 in DNA: TGTGCCAGCAGTGGATCCGAGCAGTACTTC. The rearrangement joins TRBV2 to TRBJ2-7, with D hard to call. Germline values: CDR1 SNHLY, CDR2 FYNNEI. The CDR3 extends over 10 amino acids. Trimming took off 4 bases at V and 6 bases at J, with 4 bases between the two ends.

The CDR3 region is CASSSLAGISYNEQFF. The CDR3 bases are TGTGCCAGCAGCTCCCTAGCCGGGATATCCTACAATGAGCAGTTCTTC. The V and J genes are TRBV5-4 and TRBJ2-1; a weak D match, TRBD2 (5 bases). The CDR3 runs 16 residues. V was clipped by 3 bases and J by 1 base, with 14 bases between them. Germline V gene sequence: CDR1 SGHNT, CDR2 YYREEE (reference sequence). Full variable domain (rest looked up from reference TRBV5-4 and TRBJ2-1): ETGVTQSPTHLIKTRGQQVTLRCSSQSGHNTVSWYQQALGQGPQFIFQYYREEENGRGNFPPRFSGLQFPNYSSELNVNALELDDSALYLCASSSLAGISYNEQFFGPGTRLTVL.